These T cell receptor beta chains were read from a single sample in a study of a mutant IDH1 vaccine in newly diagnosed glioma. Their antigens remain unidentified. Method: immunoSEQ multiplex PCR; TCRdb's copy keeps in-frame clones and lacks some. The data hold some 59,000 clones, with 89% observed a single time. The sample in question was PBMCs, obtained from a glioma patient whose treatment included an IDH1 peptide vaccine. All receptors derive from a man in his forties with glioma. The CDR3 runs from the conserved cysteine through the conserved F or W. The order of the fields is J gene, clone size, V gene, CDR3 protein. Not all rows give a size; the values are once, few, many and, for expanded clones, a class.

TRBJ1-1 | once | TRBV19 | CASSTDRGPTEAFF
TRBJ1-5 | - | TRBV18 | CASSPFSLTGGIQPQHF
TRBJ2-2 | - | TRBV28 | CASSLGSANTGELFF
TRBJ1-2 | once | TRBV5-4 | CASSLVGQWRGYTF
TRBJ1-5 | - | TRBV6-1 | CASRASGNQPQHF
TRBJ1-4 | - | TRBV25-1 | CASIRGAGEKLFF
TRBJ2-7 | - | TRBV11-3 | CASSFPEFYEQYF
TRBJ2-3 | - | TRBV21-1 | CASSKGQGADTQYF
TRBJ1-1 | once | TRBV7-2 | CASSLRTGGLATEAFF
TRBJ2-7 | - | TRBV5-6 | CASSLSRLKLYEQYF
TRBJ1-5 | - | TRBV19 | CASSKYLQLTPANQPQHF
TRBJ2-3 | - | TRBV5-6 | CASSLNSNPAPTDTQYF
TRBJ1-1 | - | TRBV25-1 | CASSQGGARRAKNTEAFF
TRBJ1-1 | - | TRBV29-1 | CSVETGTSTEAFF
TRBJ2-3 | - | TRBV7-2 | CASRPRGGKGTDTQYF
TRBJ2-5 | - | TRBV5-4 | CASSLVGDETQYF
TRBJ2-1 | - | TRBV29-1 | CSVGRGTRDNEQFF
TRBJ2-7 | - | TRBV28 | CASSSGTGGNKYF
TRBJ1-2 | - | TRBV10-2 | CASRGTWGGYTF
TRBJ1-6 | - | TRBV7-2 | CASSRVGTGNNSPLHF
TRBJ1-4 | once | TRBV9 | CASSVGVLSEKLFF
TRBJ2-1 | - | TRBV5-1 | CASSSTGTGVSEQFF